This T cell receptor (beta chain) derives from a study of blood T cell repertoires in COVID-19. Study information: Sample material is recorded as cDNA or gDNA derived from T cells, B-cell-depleted T cells, or PBMCs.

Methods used by the authors: Cell counts per sample came from amplifying reference gene primers. Profiled with immunoSEQ multiplex PCR; TCRdb holds only in-frame clones, not every one. That table gives V, J and clone size, and the DNA gave D and trimming. Of some 44,000 clones listed, roughly 87% are singletons. The germline CDR1 and CDR2 sequences are SEHNR and FQNEAQ (reference sequence). CDR3 length: 16 residues. V shed 4 bases, J shed 3 bases, and the junction held 4 bases outside the gene matches. This sequence joins TRBV7-9 and TRBJ2-1; 12 nucleotides align to TRBD2. This TCR was sampled from a man aged 55 to 70 with active COVID-19. The source material was peripheral blood. This CDR3 reads CASSSWTSGNYNEQFF. CDR3 DNA: TGTGCCAGCAGCTCCTGGACTAGCGGGAACTACAATGAGCAGTTCTTC.